This T cell receptor beta chain was sequenced for a study of Graves' ophthalmopathy and Graves' hyperthyroidism. General observations from the study: Clonotypes were expanded in thyroid at above 0.001 frequency, and most also appeared in blood.

From germline, CDR1 is SGHRS and CDR2 YFSETQ. Trimming at V came to 5 bases and at J to 10 bases, leaving 14 bases not matched to a gene. The CDR3 totals 15 residues. This clonotype was recorded only once. What it binds is unknown. Investigators amplified TCR beta CDR3 regions from RNA transcripts. HTBI primers served in a first-round RT-PCR, which a second-round multiplex PCR followed. TCRdb reanalysed the multiplex PCR reads using MiXCR and keeps one entry per CDR3 protein. The sample gives around 1.1 million distinct CDR3 sequences, around a third of which show up once; roughly 11% is in the top ten.

This rearrangement joins TRBV5-1 to TRBJ1-4, with TRBD1 identical over 7 bases. The receptor was isolated from an adult man with Graves' hyperthyroidism. The sequenced sample consisted of peripheral blood or thyroid tissue (not recorded which). The CDR3 loop is CASRSSRDSGGKLFF. In nucleotides, the CDR3 is TGCGCCAGCAGATCCAGCCGGGACAGCGGCGGAAAACTGTTTTTT.